Detailed here is one TCR beta chain. Profiling relied on immunoSEQ multiplex PCR, and the TCRdb table lists in-frame clones only, not all of them. The repertoire holds tens of thousands of clones, with about four fifths as singletons. This record comes from a study of blood T cell repertoires in COVID-19. CDR3 length: 14 residues. Germline V gene lookup returns CDR1 SQVTM and CDR2 ANQGSEA. After removal of 6 bases from V and 7 bases from J, the junction contained 7 bases not matched to a gene. This receptor was taken from a man aged 70 or older who had recovered from COVID-19. Material for sequencing was peripheral blood. J is TRBJ2-2 and V is TRBV29-1; 11 bases align to TRBD2. The CDR3 region is CSVQLAGAVGELFF. DNA for the CDR3: TGCAGCGTCCAACTAGCGGGAGCGGTCGGGGAGCTGTTTTTT.